In its sample, the clone carrying this T cell receptor beta chain was seen once. These data belong to a study of shared clonotypes between healthy human individuals. The repertoire was sequenced with immunoSEQ multiplex PCR; TCRdb's copy has only in-frame clones and lacks some. The sample consists of around 550,000 clones, roughly 95% of them appearing once. Naive CD8 cells, CD45RO-negative and positively selected for CCR7, excluded terminally differentiated effector memory CD45RA+ cells. This CDR3 is 12 amino acids long. Trimming removed 3 bases from V and 6 bases from J; junction bases left unmatched: 2. CDR1 and CDR2 from the germline V gene are MGHDK and SYGVNS.

This TCR was sampled from a woman aged 25 to 39 in good health. The chain carries TRBV25-1 and TRBJ2-7, with 7 positions matching TRBD2. The sequenced material came from naive CD8+ T cells sorted from blood. CDR3 DNA: TGTGCCAGCAGTGAGGGGGGGTTCGAGCAGTACTTC. Translating it yields CASSEGGFEQYF.